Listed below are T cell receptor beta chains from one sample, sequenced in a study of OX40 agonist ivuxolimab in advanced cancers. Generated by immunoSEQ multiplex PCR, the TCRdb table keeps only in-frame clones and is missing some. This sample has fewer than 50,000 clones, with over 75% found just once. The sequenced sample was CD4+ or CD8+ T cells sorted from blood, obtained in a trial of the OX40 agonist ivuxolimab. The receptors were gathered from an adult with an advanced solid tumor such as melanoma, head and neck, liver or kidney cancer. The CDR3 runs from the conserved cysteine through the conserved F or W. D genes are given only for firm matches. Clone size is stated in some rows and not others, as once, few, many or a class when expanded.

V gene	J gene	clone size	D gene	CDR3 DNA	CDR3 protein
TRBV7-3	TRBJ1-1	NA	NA	TGTGCCAGCAGCCGGACAGAGAACACTGAAGCTTTCTTT	CASSRTENTEAFF
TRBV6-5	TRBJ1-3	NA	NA	TGTGCCAGCATGGGGGCGATGAGCTCTGGAAACACCGTATATTTT	CASMGAMSSGNTVYF
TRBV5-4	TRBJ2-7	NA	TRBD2	TGTGCCAGCAGCTTCCGCGGGAGGGCCGGTGGGGAGCAGTACTTC	CASSFRGRAGGEQYF
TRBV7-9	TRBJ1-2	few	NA	TGTGCCAGCAGCTTAGCCGGACAGAACTATGGCTACACCTTC	CASSLAGQNYGYTF
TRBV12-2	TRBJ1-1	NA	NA	TGTGCAACATACCCTCAGCTTTGGGACAAGTATCTAATTACTGAAGCTTTCTTT	CATYPQLWDKYLITEAFF
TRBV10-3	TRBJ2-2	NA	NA	TGTGCCATCGGGGCGCCCCCTGAGAGGAGTAGAACCGGGGAGCTGTTTTTT	CAIGAPPERSRTGELFF
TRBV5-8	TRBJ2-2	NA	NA	TGTGCCAGCAGCCCCAGATTTGCAGACACCGGGGAGCTGTTTTTT	CASSPRFADTGELFF
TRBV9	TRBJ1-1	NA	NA	TGTGCCAGCAGCGTAGCCGTGAACACTGAAGCTTTCTTT	CASSVAVNTEAFF
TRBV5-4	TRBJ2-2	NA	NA	TGTGCCAGCAGCCCTGGACAGACGAACACCGGGGAGCTGTTTTTT	CASSPGQTNTGELFF
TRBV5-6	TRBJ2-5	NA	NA	TGTGCCAGCAACATCATACAGAGGGGCGTCGAGACCCAGTACTTC	CASNIIQRGVETQYF
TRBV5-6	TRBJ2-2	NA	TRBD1	TGTGCCAGCAGCCCAATACAGGGGACGGACACCGGGGAGCTGTTTTTT	CASSPIQGTDTGELFF
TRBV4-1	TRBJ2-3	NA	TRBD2	TGCGCCAGCAGCCATGAACGGGGCGGGAGGGTTTCTTCTAGCACAGATACGCAGTATTTT	CASSHERGGRVSSSTDTQYF
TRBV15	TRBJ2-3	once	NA	TGTGCCACCAGCAGAGAACCTAGCTTGGTCACAGATACGCAGTATTTT	CATSREPSLVTDTQYF
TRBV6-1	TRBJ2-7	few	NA	TGTGCCAGCAGTGAAGTCGGCTACGAGCAGTACTTC	CASSEVGYEQYF
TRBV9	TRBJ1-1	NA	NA	TGTGCCAGCAGCGCCAGACCCGGGAGCACTGAAGCTTTCTTT	CASSARPGSTEAFF
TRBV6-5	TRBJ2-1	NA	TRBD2	TGTGCCAGCAGCGAATGGACTAGCGGGAGCAATGAGCAGTTCTTC	CASSEWTSGSNEQFF
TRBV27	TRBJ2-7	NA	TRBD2	TGTGCCAGCAGTTTATGGGGGGGGTACGAGCAGTACTTC	CASSLWGGYEQYF
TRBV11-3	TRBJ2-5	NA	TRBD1	TGTGCCAGCAGCTTAAGGACAGGGGGCAACCAAGAGACCCAGTACTTC	CASSLRTGGNQETQYF
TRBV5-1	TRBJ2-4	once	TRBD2	TGCGCCAGCAGCGTTAGCGGGATTGACATTCAGTACTTC	CASSVSGIDIQYF
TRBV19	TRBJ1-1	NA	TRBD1	TGTGCCAGTAGCCACCGGGACAGGGACACTGAAGCTTTCTTT	CASSHRDRDTEAFF
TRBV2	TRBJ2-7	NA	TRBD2	TGTGCCAGCAGTGATCGGACTAGCGGTAACACCGGGGTGGGATTC	CASSDRTSGNTGVGF
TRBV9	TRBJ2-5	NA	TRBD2	TGTGCCAGCAGCGTTTCCCCGGGACTAGCGGGACTGGGGAGGGAGACCCAGTACTTC	CASSVSPGLAGLGRETQYF
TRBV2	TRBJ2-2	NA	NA	TGTGCCAGCAGTCCAGAGATCTACCGCACGAACACCGGGGAGCTGTTTTTT	CASSPEIYRTNTGELFF
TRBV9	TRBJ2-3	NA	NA	TGTGCCAGCAGCGTAGGTTTCGGCTGGACAACCACAGATACGCAGTATTTT	CASSVGFGWTTTDTQYF
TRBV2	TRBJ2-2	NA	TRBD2	TGTGCCAGCAGTGGGACTAGCGGGAGCACCGGGGAGCTGTTTTTT	CASSGTSGSTGELFF
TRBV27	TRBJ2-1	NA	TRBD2	TGTGCCAGCAGTTTTCGCCTAGCGGGCTCCTACAATGAGCAGTTCTTC	CASSFRLAGSYNEQFF
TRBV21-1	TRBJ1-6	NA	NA	TGTGCCAGCAGCACGGCGGCAGGAGTATTTTCACCCCTCCACTTT	CASSTAAGVFSPLHF
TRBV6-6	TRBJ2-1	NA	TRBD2	TGTGCCAGCAGTCCCGGGACTAGCGGGAAAAATGAGCAGTTCTTC	CASSPGTSGKNEQFF